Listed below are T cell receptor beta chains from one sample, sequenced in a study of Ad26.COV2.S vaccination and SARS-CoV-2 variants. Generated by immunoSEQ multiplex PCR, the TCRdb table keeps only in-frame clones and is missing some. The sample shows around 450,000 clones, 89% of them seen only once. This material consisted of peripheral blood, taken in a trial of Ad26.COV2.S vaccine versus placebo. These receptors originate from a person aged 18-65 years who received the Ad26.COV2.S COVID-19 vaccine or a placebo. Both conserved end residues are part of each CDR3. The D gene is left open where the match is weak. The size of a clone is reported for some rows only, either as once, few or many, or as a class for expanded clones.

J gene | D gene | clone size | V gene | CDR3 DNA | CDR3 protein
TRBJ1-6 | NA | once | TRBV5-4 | TGTGCCAGCAGCTTGGTACAGGGTGGCTCACCCCTCCACTTT | CASSLVQGGSPLHF
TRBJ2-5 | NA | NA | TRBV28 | TGTGCCAGCCTGAGCCAGGGGGAGGGTGAGACCCAGTACTTC | CASLSQGEGETQYF
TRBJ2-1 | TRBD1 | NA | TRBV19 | TGTGCCAGTAGTATACGGTCGGGACAGGGGGGAAATGAGCAGTTCTTC | CASSIRSGQGGNEQFF
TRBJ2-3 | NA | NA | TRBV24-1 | TGTGCCACCAGTGATCGCCGATGGACAGGCACAGATACGCAGTATTTT | CATSDRRWTGTDTQYF
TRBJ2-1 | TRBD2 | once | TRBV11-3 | TGTGCCAGCACCCCAAGGGGACTAGCGGGATACAATGAGCAGTTCTTC | CASTPRGLAGYNEQFF
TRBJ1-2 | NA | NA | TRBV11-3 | TGTGCCAGCAGCCCCAGCTCGACAGATTATGGCTACACCTTC | CASSPSSTDYGYTF
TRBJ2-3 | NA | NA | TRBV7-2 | TGTGCCAGCAGCCCGTGGTCGGATACGCAGTATTTT | CASSPWSDTQYF
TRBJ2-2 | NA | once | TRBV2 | TGTGCCGGGAGTCCCGGGGAAAGCACCGGGGAGCTGTTTTTT | CAGSPGESTGELFF
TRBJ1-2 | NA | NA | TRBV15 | TGTGCCACCAGCTCCTCCTTGGGAGCAATCGGCTACACCTTC | CATSSSLGAIGYTF
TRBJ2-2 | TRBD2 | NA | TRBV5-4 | TGTGCCAGCAGCCTCAGGCCGGGACTAGCGGATAACACCGGGGAGCTGTTTTTT | CASSLRPGLADNTGELFF
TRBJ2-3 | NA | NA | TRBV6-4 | TGTGCCAGCAGCCCCACCCGTGGGGGCCTGGAGTATTTT | CASSPTRGGLEYF
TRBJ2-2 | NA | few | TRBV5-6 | TGTGCCAGCAGACCGACGTCCCTGGGGGTGTTGGGCGGGGAGCTGTTTTTT | CASRPTSLGVLGGELFF
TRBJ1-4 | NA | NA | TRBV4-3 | TGCGCCAGCAGCCAAGATTTGTCGGTCGCTAATGAAAAACTGTTTTTT | CASSQDLSVANEKLFF
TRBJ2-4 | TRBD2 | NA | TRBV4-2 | TGTGCCAGCAGCCAAGAGGGACTAGCGGGGGTAGCCAAAAACATTCAGTACTTC | CASSQEGLAGVAKNIQYF
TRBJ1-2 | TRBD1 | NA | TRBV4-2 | TGTGCCAGCAGCCAAGGGGACAGGGGCACCCATGGCTACACCTTC | CASSQGDRGTHGYTF
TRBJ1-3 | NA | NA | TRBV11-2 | TGTGCCAGCAGCTTAGAATTGGGCTCTGGAAACACCATATATTTT | CASSLELGSGNTIYF
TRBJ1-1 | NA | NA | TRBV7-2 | TGTGCCAGCAGCTTAGGCCGGATATTTAGTGAAGCTTTCTTT | CASSLGRIFSEAFF
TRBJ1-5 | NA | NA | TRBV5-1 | TGCGCCAGCAGCTTGGGTGGGTCGGGGCAGCCCCAGCATTTT | CASSLGGSGQPQHF
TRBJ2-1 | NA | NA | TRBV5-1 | TGCGCCAGCAGCTTGCAAACAGGATACAATGAGCAGTTCTTC | CASSLQTGYNEQFF
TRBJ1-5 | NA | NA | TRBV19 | TGTGCCAGTAGTACCCTCGAGGGATGGAATCAGCCCCAGCATTTT | CASSTLEGWNQPQHF
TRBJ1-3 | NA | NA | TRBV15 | TGTGCCACCAGCAGAGAGGGCAGGGCTGGAAACACCATATATTTT | CATSREGRAGNTIYF
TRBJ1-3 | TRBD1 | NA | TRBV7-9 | TGTGCCAGCAGCTTAATCATGGGACAGCTCGCAAACACCATATATTTT | CASSLIMGQLANTIYF
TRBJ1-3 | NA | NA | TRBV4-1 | TGCGCCAGCAGCCAACCAGGCTACAAGGGAGGAGAAGACACCATATATTTT | CASSQPGYKGGEDTIYF
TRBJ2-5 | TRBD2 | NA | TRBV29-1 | TGCAGCGGTGGGAGGAGCGGGGGGGCCGGAGAGACCCAGTACTTC | CSGGRSGGAGETQYF
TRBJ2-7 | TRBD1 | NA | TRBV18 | TGTGCCAGCTCACCCGGGACAGGGATCTACGAGCAGTACTTC | CASSPGTGIYEQYF
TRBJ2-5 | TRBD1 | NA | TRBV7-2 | TGTGCCAGCAGCTCCCAAGGTCGGGACAGGGAAGACTTC | CASSSQGRDREDF
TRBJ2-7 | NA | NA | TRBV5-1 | TGCGCCAGCAGCCTCGGGACTGATTTATCCTACGAGCAGTACTTC | CASSLGTDLSYEQYF
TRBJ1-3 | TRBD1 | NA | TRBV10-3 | TGTGCCATCAGTGAGCCGACAGGGCGCTCTGGAAACACCATATATTTT | CAISEPTGRSGNTIYF
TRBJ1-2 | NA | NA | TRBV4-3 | TGCGCCAGCAGCCAAGATGTCCCCTCGATAGCAGATGGCTACACCTTC | CASSQDVPSIADGYTF